This T cell receptor beta chain was recovered during a study of shared clonotypes between healthy human individuals. Study-wide background: In total, the donors were two women and a few men aged 18 to 49.

Overall study results and limits: Estimated richness was generally greater in naive than memory subsets.

The table lists this clone with a few counts. Its antigen is not identified. Sorted subsets were amplified in replicate PCRs using 200 ng DNA, around 30,000 T cell genomes. Methods used by the authors: ImmunoSEQ sequences covered only the junction and lacked quality scores; filtering therefore differed. This table comes from immunoSEQ multiplex PCR, and its TCRdb copy is limited to in-frame clones, with some not included. The D gene and trimming were derived from the DNA, and the V and J assignments and clone size from that table. Of hundreds of thousands of clones in the sample, roughly 96% were seen once. The J segment lost 6 bases and the V segment lost 4 bases, leaving 5 bases of the junction unmatched. There are 14 residues in the CDR3. Germline V CDR1 and CDR2: LNHDA, SQIVND (reference sequence). Selected positively for CCR7 and CD45RO-negative, naive CD8 cells excluded terminally differentiated effector memory CD45RA+ cells.

This TCR was recovered from a woman aged 25 to 39 in good health. The specimen sequenced was naive CD8+ T cells sorted from blood. The chain combines TRBV19 with TRBJ2-1, with TRBD2 matching over 8 bases. As DNA, the CDR3 is TGTGCCAGTAGTACAACAAGCGGGAGCAATGAGCAGTTCTTC. This translates into CASSTTSGSNEQFF.